The 18 T cell receptor beta chains listed next were all sequenced from one sample in a study of human T cells and chemical hapten exposure. TCRdb re-analysed the RACE reads in MiXCR, keeping a single row per CDR3 protein. The table lists 75,000 to 100,000 distinct CDR3 sequences, over 8% of them singletons. Documented time point: healthy volunteer bleed at 2 weeks. The authors extracted total RNA from unfractionated whole blood. Sequenced material: whole blood. These receptors came from a female donor in good health. Some clones in this sample may be carry-over from other donors' samples.

This clonotype was observed a handful of times. As DNA, the CDR3 is TGCGCCAGCAGCCAAGATCCCCTAGCGGGAGTAACCGGGGAGCTGTTTTTT. Protein sequence: CASSQDPLAGVTGELFF. The chain uses TRBV4-3 and TRBJ2-2, with 10 bases that match TRBD2. Trimming at V came to 0 bases and at J to 5 bases, leaving 6 bases not matched to a gene. Looked up from germline, CDR1 is LGHNA and CDR2 is YSLEER. This CDR3 comprises 17 residues.

This clonotype was found a few times. The V and J genes are TRBV5-6 and TRBJ1-1; 8 bases are a match to TRBD1. CDR1 and CDR2 (germline): SGHDT, YYEEEE. The J segment lost 0 bases and the V segment lost 1 base, leaving 5 bases of the junction unmatched. The CDR3 totals 16 residues. CDR3: CASSLQGAQMNTEAFF. The CDR3, as DNA: TGTGCCAGCAGCTTGCAGGGGGCACAAATGAACACTGAAGCTTTCTTT.

This clonotype has just a few counts. This chain connects TRBV12-3 or TRBV12-4 to TRBJ1-5, with TRBD1 as a possible D gene (5 bases). The CDR3 contains 16 residues. The V end lost 2 bases, the J end lost 1 base, and 12 bases lay between the germline ends. The CDR3 loop is CASSLSFGTSNQPQHF. In DNA form, the CDR3 reads TGTGCCAGCAGTTTATCATTCGGGACCAGCAATCAGCCCCAGCATTTT.

The chain combines TRBV9 with TRBJ2-7; tentatively, D is TRBD1 (6 bases). Germline V gene lookup returns CDR1 SGDLS and CDR2 YYNGEE. The V end was cut by 2 bases, the J end by 2 bases, with 11 bases between. This CDR3 contains 14 residues. The CDR3 sequence: CASSVTDRPYEQYF. Here the CDR3 DNA reads TGTGCCAGCAGCGTGACGGACAGACCCTACGAGCAGTACTTC.

There are many counts of this clonotype. The J gene is TRBJ2-7, the V gene TRBV5-1; 7 bases agree with TRBD2. Per the germline V gene, CDR1 is SGHRS and CDR2 is YFSETQ. CDR3 length: 16 residues. J was trimmed by 3 bases and V by 2 bases; bases with no gene match: 11. This CDR3 is CASSFFSASGNYEQYF. DNA of the CDR3: TGCGCCAGCAGCTTTTTTTCGGCTAGCGGAAACTACGAGCAGTACTTC. Complete variable domain (other parts from reference TRBV5-1 and TRBJ2-7): KAGVTQTPRYLIKTRGQQVTLSCSPISGHRSVSWYQQTPGQGLQFLFEYFSETQRNKGNFPGRFSGRQFSNSRSEMNVSTLELGDSALYLCASSFFSASGNYEQYFGPGTRLTVT.

Ten or more counts support this clonotype. At one end, the junction sequence differs from germline, possibly due to a read error. This CDR3 is CSARDGVYSAEF. The DNA for the CDR3 is TGCAGTGCTAGAGATGGGGTTTATAGTGCGGAATTC. This rearrangement joins TRBV20-1 to TRBJ2-4; D ambiguous. This CDR3 contains 12 residues. CDR1 and CDR2 (germline): DFQATT, SNEGSKA (reference sequence).

V gene TRBV28 combines with J gene TRBJ1-1; 7 nucleotides line up with TRBD1. CDR3 length: 15 amino acids. V was clipped by 5 bases and J by 6 bases; unmatched bases: 12. In germline, CDR1 is MDHEN, CDR2 SYDVKM. Written as DNA, the CDR3 is TGTGCCAGCAGTCCAATCACAGGGGCGAGCGCTGAAGCTTTCTTT. Its protein product is CASSPITGASAEAFF. The complete variable domain, with remaining parts taken from reference TRBV28 and TRBJ1-1, reads DVKVTQSSRYLVKRTGEKVFLECVQDMDHENMFWYRQDPGLGLRLIYFSYDVKMKEKGDIPEGYSVSREKKERFSLILESASTNQTSMYLCASSPITGASAEAFFGQGTRLTVV.

This clonotype was observed at least ten times. The chain is built from TRBV29-1 and TRBJ1-2; 7 bases match TRBD1. The germline V gene encodes CDR1 SQVTM and CDR2 ANQGSEA. This CDR3 has 11 amino acids. V was clipped by 7 bases and J by 8 bases; unmatched bases: 7. CDR3 protein: CSAAVGGGYTF. The CDR3 DNA is TGCAGCGCCGCCGTAGGGGGCGGCTACACCTTC.

This clonotype appeared a few times. This chain connects TRBV15 to TRBJ2-5, with 7 bases that match TRBD1. The CDR3 loop spans 16 amino acids. Germline trimming cut 2 bases from V and 0 bases from J; bases unmatched to any gene: 6. In germline, CDR1 is LNHNV, CDR2 YYDKDF (reference sequence). CDR3 loop: CATSRKGDSYQETQYF. The CDR3 bases are TGTGCCACCAGCAGAAAAGGGGACAGTTACCAAGAGACCCAGTACTTC.

This clonotype has more than one count but fewer than ten. The CDR3 DNA follows: TGTGCCATCAGTGTGAACAGGGTAGGGGCCTACGAGCAGTACTTC. Encoded protein: CAISVNRVGAYEQYF. The rearrangement links TRBV10-3 to TRBJ2-7; D may be TRBD1 (6 bases). Trimming removed 4 bases at V and 2 bases at J, with 15 bases between. Germline-derived CDR1 and CDR2 are ENHRY and SYGVKD. The CDR3 covers 15 residues.

This clonotype was counted at least ten times. This sequence joins TRBV20-1 and TRBJ2-1, with a tentative D call TRBD2 (6 bases). Germline CDR1 DFQATT, CDR2 SNEGSKA (reference sequence). V was cut by 6 bases and J by 4 bases, with 13 bases left in between. CDR3 length: 13 residues. For the CDR3, the DNA is TGCAGTGCCCCCATGGCGGGATACAATGAGCAGTTCTTC. Its translation is CSAPMAGYNEQFF.

This chain joins TRBV15 and TRBJ2-1; 13 bases fit TRBD2. Per the germline V gene, CDR1 is LNHNV and CDR2 is YYDKDF (reference sequence). The length of the CDR3 is 15 residues. Trimming removed 3 bases from V and 6 bases from J; junction bases left unmatched: 2. The CDR3 DNA reads as TGTGCCACCAGCAGCGGGACTAGCGGGACCAATGAGCAGTTCTTC. Its protein is CATSSGTSGTNEQFF.

The table lists this clonotype with a few counts. The rearrangement joins TRBV4-1 to TRBJ1-2, with D possibly being TRBD1 (5 bases). CDR1 and CDR2 from the germline V gene are MGHRA and YSYEKL. The CDR3 runs 14 residues. Trimming removed 0 bases at V and 5 bases at J, with 10 bases between. This chain's CDR3 is CASSQDVRGYGYTF. The CDR3, as DNA: TGCGCCAGCAGCCAAGATGTCCGGGGGTATGGCTACACCTTC.

Ten or more counts support this clonotype. The genes are TRBV5-6 and TRBJ1-5; TRBD1 aligns across 8 bases. CDR1 is SGHDT and CDR2 is YYEEEE in the germline V gene. This CDR3 contains 15 residues. Trimming at V came to 4 bases and at J to 3 bases, leaving 6 bases not matched to a gene. The DNA for the CDR3 is TGTGCCAGCAGCCTACAGGGGGTAGACAATCAGCCCCAGCATTTT. Encoded protein: CASSLQGVDNQPQHF.

This clonotype turned up a few times. This chain joins TRBV2 and TRBJ2-2, with a possible D match to TRBD2 (6 bases). V lost 7 bases and J lost 6, with 21 bases in between. The CDR3 extends over 16 amino acids. Germline V gives CDR1 SNHLY, CDR2 FYNNEI. CDR3 nucleotide sequence: TGTGCCAGCAAGACCGGAGTTGGGGGGAGTCCCGGGGAGCTGTTTTTT. Amino acid sequence: CASKTGVGGSPGELFF.

This clonotype was seen a handful of times. V usage is TRBV28 and J usage is TRBJ2-7, with D possibly being TRBD2 (5 bases). V gave up 8 bases and J gave up 0 bases, with 17 bases separating them. Germline loops: CDR1 MDHEN, CDR2 SYDVKM. The CDR3 sequence is 15 residues long. The CDR3 sequence is CASSHPSLGSYEQYF. CDR3 DNA: TGTGCCAGCTCCCACCCTAGCCTAGGCTCCTACGAGCAGTACTTC. Variable domain in full (rest from reference TRBV28 and TRBJ2-7): DVKVTQSSRYLVKRTGEKVFLECVQDMDHENMFWYRQDPGLGLRLIYFSYDVKMKEKGDIPEGYSVSREKKERFSLILESASTNQTSMYLCASSHPSLGSYEQYFGPGTRLTVT.

In its sample, this clonotype was seen many times. The chain has TRBV5-6 and TRBJ1-5; D may be TRBD1 (6 bases). The ends were cut back, 5 bases at V and 4 bases at J, with 10 bases in the middle. The CDR3 is 13 residues long. Per the germline V gene, CDR1 is SGHDT and CDR2 is YYEEEE. CDR3 sequence: CASSLQGNQPQHF. The CDR3 nucleotides read TGTGCCAGCAGTTTACAGGGTAATCAGCCCCAGCATTTT.

This clonotype was picked up a small number of times. V is TRBV2 and J is TRBJ2-5, with 10 bases lining up with TRBD2. J gave up 7 bases and V 1 base, and 6 bases lay outside the gene matches. This CDR3 contains 15 residues. Per germline, CDR1 SNHLY and CDR2 FYNNEI. The DNA of the CDR3 is TGTGCCAGCAGTGAAGAGAGCGGGAGGGCCGGGACCCAGTACTTC. Its translation is CASSEESGRAGTQYF.